What follows describes a single T cell receptor (beta chain). The CDR3 covers 15 residues. In germline, CDR1 is LNHNV, CDR2 YYDKDF (reference sequence). The V end was cut by 4 bases, the J end by 0 bases, with 11 bases between. This entry is derived from a study of blood T cell repertoires in COVID-19. For the study at large: Samples representing acute and convalescent COVID-19 were sourced from the United States, Italy and Spain. PBMCs, B-cell-depleted T cells, or T cells provided the cDNA or gDNA that made up the material.

In the original workflow: For nucleated cells, counts were estimated from reference gene primer amplification. TCRdb's table, derived via immunoSEQ multiplex PCR, lists solely in-frame clones and lacks some. V and J calls and clone size come straight from that table; D and trimming were deduced from the DNA. This sample has 55,000 to 65,000 clones; over 75% occur once, and the top ten carry roughly an eighth. The chain joins TRBV15 to TRBJ2-3, with D maybe TRBD2 (7 bases). The clonotype was recovered from a woman aged 55 to 70 with active COVID-19. The specimen was peripheral blood. The CDR3 coding sequence is TGTGCCACCAGCATGGCGGGGGCTAGCACAGATACGCAGTATTTT. It encodes CATSMAGASTDTQYF.